This is a list of T cell receptor beta chains from one sample in a study of identifying expanded T cells in peripheral blood. The repertoire was sequenced with immunoSEQ multiplex PCR; TCRdb's copy has only in-frame clones and lacks some. The sample lists approximately 110,000 clones; around nine tenths were seen once. The material sequenced was blood. The receptors here all came from a person aged 18 to 70 in good health. Both conserved end residues are part of each CDR3. The D gene is left open where the match is weak. Clone size is stated in some rows and not others, as once, few, many or a class when expanded.

V	D	J	size	DNA	CDR3
TRBV7-2	NA	TRBJ1-5	NA	TGTGCCAGCAGCTTAGGGGGCGGAGGGGGCAATCAGCCCCAGCATTTT	CASSLGGGGGNQPQHF
TRBV7-2	NA	TRBJ2-7	NA	TGTGCCAGCAGCTTAGTCACGGGGCCCGTCTACGAGCAGTACTTC	CASSLVTGPVYEQYF
TRBV6-1	NA	TRBJ1-1	NA	TGTGCCAGCAGTGAGTACACTGAAGCTTTCTTT	CASSEYTEAFF
TRBV19	NA	TRBJ1-1	NA	TGTGCCAGTAGTATAGATAGGGTCGAGAACACTGAAGCTTTCTTT	CASSIDRVENTEAFF
TRBV7-6	TRBD2	TRBJ2-5	NA	TGTGCCAGCAGCCTGCGAGCGGGGGCACAAGAGACCCAGTACTTC	CASSLRAGAQETQYF
TRBV5-5	NA	TRBJ2-5	once	TGTGCCAGCAGCCTGACAGAGCGGACCCAGTACTTC	CASSLTERTQYF
TRBV6-6	NA	TRBJ1-2	NA	TGTGCCAGCAGAGCGGGGAAGGGCTACACCTTC	CASRAGKGYTF
TRBV27	NA	TRBJ2-5	NA	TGTGCCAGCAGTTTATCGGGGGGAGGAGAGACCCAGTACTTC	CASSLSGGGETQYF
TRBV19	NA	TRBJ1-5	NA	TGTGCCAGTAGTATTTATAGTATCTACGACGATCAGCCCCAGCATTTT	CASSIYSIYDDQPQHF
TRBV6-1	NA	TRBJ2-7	once	TGTGCCAGCAGTGAACTCGGCAGCGTTTACGAGCAGTACTTC	CASSELGSVYEQYF
TRBV5-4	NA	TRBJ1-5	once	TGTGCCAGCAGCTTTGGTGGGGGAAGTCAGCCCCAGCATTTT	CASSFGGGSQPQHF
TRBV7-9	NA	TRBJ2-3	NA	TGTGCCAGCAGCTCCAAGTTACAGGGTTCCACAGATACGCAGTATTTT	CASSSKLQGSTDTQYF
TRBV11-2	NA	TRBJ1-6	once	TGTGCCAGCAGCTTAGTTTGGGGCGATTCACCCCTCCACTTT	CASSLVWGDSPLHF
TRBV7-9	NA	TRBJ1-1	NA	TGTGCCAGCAGCCTCTTGGGACAAAACACTGAAGCTTTCTTT	CASSLLGQNTEAFF
TRBV19	NA	TRBJ1-6	NA	TGTGCCAGTAGTATCGGCCTCGGTTCCTATAATTCACCCCTCCACTTT	CASSIGLGSYNSPLHF
TRBV19	TRBD2	TRBJ2-3	NA	TGTGCCAGTAGTTACGGGGGGGCCTGGGATACGCAGTATTTT	CASSYGGAWDTQYF
TRBV2	TRBD1	TRBJ1-3	once	TGTGCCAGCAGCCTGAGGGACAGGGCTTTTGGAAACACCATATATTTT	CASSLRDRAFGNTIYF
TRBV6-5	TRBD1	TRBJ1-2	NA	TGTGCCAGCAGTTACGGGACAGGGAGTCCTGGCTACACCTTC	CASSYGTGSPGYTF
TRBV5-4	NA	TRBJ2-4	NA	TGTGCCAGCACCTCCTGGGCGGCCAAAAACATTCAGTACTTC	CASTSWAAKNIQYF
TRBV6-5	TRBD1	TRBJ2-1	NA	TGTGCCAGCAGTAGACAGGGTAGTTCCCCTCATGAGCAGTTCTTC	CASSRQGSSPHEQFF
TRBV5-6	NA	TRBJ1-5	NA	TGTGCCAGCAGCACGGGACGGTCTAATCAGCCCCAGCATTTT	CASSTGRSNQPQHF
TRBV27	NA	TRBJ2-1	NA	TGTGCCAGCAGTTTACGCCAGAGCTCCTACAATGAGCAGTTCTTC	CASSLRQSSYNEQFF
TRBV7-6	NA	TRBJ2-5	NA	TGTGCCAGCAGCTTAGCGTCCGAAGGGGGTGGAGAGACCCAGTACTTC	CASSLASEGGGETQYF
TRBV2	NA	TRBJ1-2	NA	TGTGCCAGCAGTGAGGTGGCGACAGCTAACTATGGCTACACCTTC	CASSEVATANYGYTF
TRBV2	NA	TRBJ2-7	NA	TGTGCCAGCAGGCAGGGAGGAGAGGTGGTAGAGCAGTACTTC	CASRQGGEVVEQYF
TRBV28	TRBD2	TRBJ2-7	few	TGTGCCAGCAGTCCAACTAGCGGGGGGGCCTACGAGCAGTACTTC	CASSPTSGGAYEQYF
TRBV6-5	NA	TRBJ2-3	NA	TGTGCCAGCAGGCGACAGTTCACTAGCACAGATACGCAGTATTTT	CASRRQFTSTDTQYF
TRBV13	TRBD1	TRBJ2-3	once	TGTGCCAGCAGCTTGGGCGAGGGAGGGACAGGGGAGGCAGATACGCAGTATTTT	CASSLGEGGTGEADTQYF
TRBV7-2	NA	TRBJ1-6	NA	TGTGCCAGCAGTCGGGGGCGGGATTCACCCCTCCACTTT	CASSRGRDSPLHF
TRBV7-9	NA	TRBJ1-6	once	TGTGCCAGCAGCTTAGTGCGGAGCTCCTATAATTCACCCCTCCACTTT	CASSLVRSSYNSPLHF
TRBV6-5	NA	TRBJ1-2	NA	TGTGCCAGCAGATTCGGACGGAGCTATGGCTACACCTTC	CASRFGRSYGYTF
TRBV23-1	NA	TRBJ2-7	NA	TGCGCCAGCAGTCGCGTTTGTGGGTCCTACGAGCAGTACTTC	CASSRVCGSYEQYF
TRBV4-2	NA	TRBJ2-1	NA	TGTGCCAGCAGCCAACGCCCTGCGGTAAGAGATGGAGGTGAGCAGTTCTTC	CASSQRPAVRDGGEQFF
TRBV25-1	NA	TRBJ2-7	NA	TGTGCCAGCAGTGCGCCCGGGACGGGGGGCCCTCGGCAGTACTTC	CASSAPGTGGPRQYF
TRBV2	NA	TRBJ2-7	NA	TGTGCCAGCAGTGTTTTGATGATCTACGAGCAGTACTTC	CASSVLMIYEQYF
TRBV28	TRBD1	TRBJ1-2	NA	TGTGCCAGCAGTCCTGGGACAGCGAACTATGGCTACACCTTC	CASSPGTANYGYTF
TRBV13	NA	TRBJ2-3	once	TGTGCCAGCCGAGAGGGCACAGATACGCAGTATTTT	CASREGTDTQYF
TRBV19	NA	TRBJ1-5	once	TGTGCCAGTACTATATGGGCAGGGAGGGTCAGGCAGCCCCAGCATTTT	CASTIWAGRVRQPQHF
TRBV2	TRBD1	TRBJ2-7	NA	TGTGCCAGCAGTGGTATGACAGGGCCCTACGAGCAGTACTTC	CASSGMTGPYEQYF
TRBV18	NA	TRBJ2-2	NA	TGTGCCAGCTCACCCGTATCGATGGATACCGGGGAGCTGTTTTTT	CASSPVSMDTGELFF
TRBV6-6	TRBD2	TRBJ2-1	NA	TGTGCCAGTACCCCCGGGACTAGCGGTTACAATGAGCAGTTCTTC	CASTPGTSGYNEQFF
TRBV7-2	NA	TRBJ2-2	NA	TGTGCGGGGGGCGTGAACACCGGGGAGCTGTTTTTT	CAGGVNTGELFF